Listed here are 28 T cell receptor beta chains from one sample, sequenced in a study of blood T cell repertoires in COVID-19. TCRdb's copy holds only in-frame clones and misses some; the assay was immunoSEQ multiplex PCR. The sample shows fewer than 150,000 clones, 88% of them seen only once. The sample taken for sequencing was peripheral blood. Receptor source: a man in his fifties with active or convalescent COVID-19.

This rearrangement joins TRBV25-1 to TRBJ1-4; D is perhaps TRBD1 (5 bases). V gave up 4 bases and J gave up 0 bases, with 12 bases separating them. The germline V gene has CDR1 MGHDK and CDR2 SYGVNS. The length of the CDR3 is 16 residues. CDR3 coding DNA: TGTGCCAGCAGTGGGGGCAATATTGCAACTAATGAAAAACTGTTTTTT. Protein: CASSGGNIATNEKLFF.

CDR3 coding DNA: TGTGCCAGCAGCTTGGGTGATCGGGGGGCGCGTGGCTACACCTTC. Residues: CASSLGDRGARGYTF. The rearrangement joins TRBV5-6 to TRBJ1-2, with a possible D match to TRBD1 (6 bases). The CDR3 has 15 residues. V was clipped by 0 bases and J by 7 bases, with 16 bases between them. Germline V gene data show CDR1 as SGHDT and CDR2 as YYEEEE.

This clone has only one observation. The chain joins TRBV4-1 to TRBJ1-6; TRBD1 matches at 10 bases. There are 15 residues in the CDR3. V shed 5 bases and J 7 bases; nucleotides not matched to a gene: 5. Looked up from germline, CDR1 is MGHRA and CDR2 is YSYEKL. This CDR3 is CASSGGTGANSPLHF. The CDR3 bases are TGCGCCAGCAGCGGTGGGACAGGGGCAAATTCACCCCTCCACTTT.

The CDR3 here is CASSLRGQGRSGANVLTF. CDR3 nucleotide sequence: TGCGCCAGCAGCTTGAGGGGACAGGGGAGGTCTGGGGCCAACGTCCTGACTTTC. This rearrangement joins TRBV5-1 to TRBJ2-6; TRBD1 matches 10 bases. The CDR3 sequence is 18 residues long. V shed 1 base, J shed 1 base, and the junction held 5 bases outside the gene matches. Germline V gene data show CDR1 as SGHRS and CDR2 as YFSETQ.

This clone was detected once. This sequence joins TRBV3-1 (or the pseudogene TRBV3-2) and TRBJ2-1, with 9 bases fitting TRBD1. With V trimmed by 3 bases and J by 7 bases, 7 bases remained unmatched. This CDR3 comprises 15 residues. Germline V gene lookup returns CDR1 LGHDT and CDR2 YNNKEL (reference sequence). The CDR3 loop reads CASSHQGQGLNEQFF. CDR3 nucleotide sequence: TGTGCCAGCAGCCATCAGGGACAGGGTCTGAATGAGCAGTTCTTC.

This clone was picked up a small number of times. The chain carries TRBV4-2 and TRBJ2-7; 7 bases match TRBD2. The germline CDR1 and CDR2 sequences are LGHNA and YNFKEQ. J lost 3 bases, V lost 0 bases, and 8 bases had no gene match. This CDR3 has 16 amino acids. The CDR3 region is CASSQDLGGSIYEQYF. CDR3 sequence (DNA): TGTGCCAGCAGCCAAGATCTCGGCGGGAGCATCTACGAGCAGTACTTC.

The chain combines TRBV6-4 with TRBJ2-3; 9 bases line up with TRBD1. This CDR3 spans 15 amino acids. CDR1 and CDR2 from the germline V gene are MRHNA and SNTAGT. Unmatched junction bases numbered 5, after V lost 3 bases and J lost 4 bases. The CDR3 loop is CASSEFTGGSDTQYF. In DNA, the CDR3 is TGTGCCAGCAGTGAATTTACAGGGGGCTCAGATACGCAGTATTTT.

The chain employs TRBV5-5 and TRBJ2-7; D is perhaps TRBD2 (5 bases). Germline CDR1 SGHKS, CDR2 YYEKEE (reference sequence). The V and J ends lost 0 bases and 6 bases respectively, with 10 bases between them. The CDR3 is made up of 13 amino acids. The CDR3 nucleotides read TGTGCCAGCAGCTTGGGGAGGACGGGCGAGCAGTACTTC. Amino acids: CASSLGRTGEQYF.

The chain uses TRBV6-1 and TRBJ2-1, with D perhaps matching TRBD1 (5 bases). Trimming removed 3 bases from V and 0 bases from J, with 12 bases in between. This CDR3 region has 16 residues. The germline CDR1 and CDR2 sequences are MNHNS and SASEGT. CDR3: CASSEPFDSSYNEQFF. CDR3 nucleotides: TGTGCCAGCAGTGAGCCCTTCGACAGCTCCTACAATGAGCAGTTCTTC.

The chain uses TRBV20-1 and TRBJ1-5; 7 bases map to TRBD1. With 3 bases clipped from V and 6 bases from J, the junction kept 2 bases outside the gene matches. Germline V gives CDR1 DFQATT, CDR2 SNEGSKA (reference sequence). The CDR3 runs 12 residues. The CDR3 sequence is CSASQGVQPQHF. CDR3 in DNA: TGCAGTGCTAGTCAGGGGGTTCAGCCCCAGCATTTT.

V gene TRBV21-1 combines with J gene TRBJ2-5; the table's TRBD2 call for D was not verified on the DNA. TRBV21-1 is listed as a pseudogene. CDR3 length: 19 residues. In DNA, the CDR3 is TGTGCCAGCAGCGAAACCTGGGGACTAGCGGGAGGGCCGGGGGAGACCCAGTACTTC. It is translated as CASSETWGLAGGPGETQYF.

This chain links TRBV24-1 with TRBJ2-7; TRBD1 agrees at 12 bases. The V segment lost 4 bases and the J segment 9 bases; nucleotides outside the gene matches: 9. From germline, CDR1 is KGHDR and CDR2 SFDVKD. The CDR3 loop spans 15 amino acids. The CDR3 spells CATSDQPGTGGVQYF. The CDR3 DNA reads TGTGCCACCAGTGACCAACCCGGGACAGGGGGCGTGCAGTACTTC.

This chain links TRBV25-1 with TRBJ2-7; D is undetermined. This CDR3 has 11 residues. Per germline, CDR1 MGHDK and CDR2 SYGVNS. V was cut by 6 bases and J by 6 bases, with 9 bases left in between. The CDR3 reads CASSHTVEQYF. CDR3 nucleotides: TGTGCCAGCAGCCACACCGTCGAGCAGTACTTC.

The V call is TRBV9, the J call TRBJ2-5; 8 bases are a match to TRBD2. The germline V gene encodes CDR1 SGDLS and CDR2 YYNGEE. The CDR3 length is 14 residues. J was trimmed by 6 bases and V by 3 bases; bases with no gene match: 7. The DNA for the CDR3 is TGTGCCAGCAGCGGACGGGAGGGGGAAAAGACCCAGTACTTC. Translated: CASSGREGEKTQYF.

The rearrangement joins TRBV2 to TRBJ1-5, with D unresolved. Germline V gene lookup returns CDR1 SNHLY and CDR2 FYNNEI. This CDR3 region has 13 residues. Trimming cost V 5 bases and J 6 bases, with 11 bases left between them. Here the CDR3 DNA reads TGTGCCAGCAGTCGAGGGCTGGGTCAGCCCCAGCATTTT. This translates into CASSRGLGQPQHF.

The rearrangement links TRBV7-9 to TRBJ1-6; D gene ambiguous. With 5 bases removed from V and 4 bases from J, the gap between germline ends came to 12 bases. The CDR3 extends over 15 amino acids. CDR1 and CDR2 (germline): SEHNR, FQNEAQ (reference sequence). This CDR3 reads CASSTEETYNSPLHF. CDR3 bases: TGTGCCAGCAGCACCGAGGAGACTTATAATTCACCCCTCCACTTT.

The chain uses TRBV5-6 and TRBJ2-1, with TRBD2 identical over 11 bases. Looked up from germline, CDR1 is SGHDT and CDR2 is YYEEEE. The length of the CDR3 is 17 residues. V lost 1 base and J lost 7; bases outside the gene matches: 10. CDR3 in DNA: TGTGCCAGCAGCTTGTGGTCGTCTAGCGGGAGGCGGAATGAGCAGTTCTTC. Translation: CASSLWSSSGRRNEQFF. Complete variable domain (other parts from reference TRBV5-6 and TRBJ2-1): DAGVTQSPTHLIKTRGQQVTLRCSPKSGHDTVSWYQQALGQGPQFIFQYYEEEERQRGNFPDRFSGHQFPNYSSELNVNALLLGDSALYLCASSLWSSSGRRNEQFFGPGTRLTVL.

There are a few counts of this clone. This chain connects TRBV7-2 to TRBJ1-2, with 9 nucleotides matching TRBD1. The CDR3 consists of 15 residues. V was clipped by 1 base and J by 3 bases; unmatched bases: 3. Germline values: CDR1 SGHTA, CDR2 FQGNSA. The CDR3 here is CASSLDGTGYYGYTF. CDR3 DNA sequence: TGTGCCAGCAGCTTAGACGGGACAGGGTACTATGGCTACACCTTC.

The chain combines TRBV18 with TRBJ2-1, with a weak D call TRBD1 (6 bases). Germline loops: CDR1 KGHSH, CDR2 LQKENI. V shed 0 bases and J shed 15 bases, with 12 bases lying between them. The CDR3 is made up of 12 amino acids. As DNA, the CDR3 is TGTGCCAGCTCACCACCGGCAGGGGCGGGGTTCTTC. Protein: CASSPPAGAGFF.

J is TRBJ1-4 and V is TRBV10-3; D is possibly TRBD1 (6 bases). In germline, CDR1 is ENHRY, CDR2 SYGVKD. V was shortened by 4 bases and J by 0 bases, with 15 bases between the two germline ends. There are 17 residues in the CDR3. DNA for the CDR3: TGTGCCATCAGTGTTCCCGACAGGTCTGCAACTAATGAAAAACTGTTTTTT. Amino acids: CAISVPDRSATNEKLFF.

V gene TRBV27 combines with J gene TRBJ2-2; the match to TRBD1 covers 11 bases. The CDR3 spans 15 residues. Losses at the gene ends were 6 bases for V and 6 bases for J; bases not matched to a gene: 6. The germline V gene has CDR1 MNHEY and CDR2 SMNVEV (reference sequence). The CDR3 spells CASSQGQGGPGELFF. The CDR3 DNA reads TGTGCCAGCAGCCAGGGACAGGGGGGACCCGGGGAGCTGTTTTTT.

The chain combines TRBV28 with TRBJ2-1; no reliable D call. Trimming shortened V by 3 bases and J by 7 bases, and 13 bases separated the two germline ends. Germline-derived CDR1 and CDR2 are MDHEN and SYDVKM. This CDR3 is 14 amino acids long. The CDR3 reads CASSFRPPRNEQFF. Written as DNA, the CDR3 is TGTGCCAGCAGTTTCCGACCCCCGCGGAATGAGCAGTTCTTC.

This clone was observed once. This sequence joins TRBV28 and TRBJ1-2, with a tentative D call TRBD1 (5 bases). Germline V lookup: CDR1 MDHEN, CDR2 SYDVKM. This CDR3 has 14 amino acids. The V and J ends lost 4 bases and 4 bases respectively, with 13 bases between them. CDR3 amino acids: CASSYPGLIYGYTF. The CDR3 DNA reads TGTGCCAGCAGTTACCCAGGGTTGATCTATGGCTACACCTTC.

This clone showed up just a few times. This chain uses TRBV9 with TRBJ2-7; TRBD2 is a possible D gene (6 bases). CDR3 length: 15 amino acids. Germline V lookup: CDR1 SGDLS, CDR2 YYNGEE. The V end lost 0 bases, the J end lost 1 base, and 11 bases lay between the germline ends. The CDR3 nucleotides are TGTGCCAGCAGCGTAGAGGGAGGAGGGTCCTACGAGCAGTACTTC. Its translation: CASSVEGGGSYEQYF.

The J gene is TRBJ1-2, the V gene TRBV6-6; D might be TRBD1 (6 bases). This CDR3 region has 14 residues. Germline CDR1 MNHNY, CDR2 SVGAGI (reference sequence). With 5 bases removed from V and 6 bases from J, the gap between germline ends came to 16 bases. CDR3 in amino acids: CASSSRDNRDGYTF. The CDR3 DNA sequence: TGTGCCAGCAGTAGCAGGGACAACCGGGATGGCTACACCTTC.

The J gene is TRBJ2-3, the V gene TRBV11-3; D remains unclear. V was shortened by 1 base and J by 0 bases, with 11 bases between the two germline ends. The CDR3 is 16 residues long. Germline V gene sequence: CDR1 SGHNT, CDR2 YENEEA. CDR3 in amino acids: CASSLGGHPSTDTQYF. As DNA, the CDR3 is TGTGCCAGCAGCTTAGGAGGTCATCCTAGCACAGATACGCAGTATTTT.

V and J are TRBV11-3 and TRBJ2-2; 7 bases are shared with TRBD2. Germline-derived CDR1 and CDR2 are SGHNT and YENEEA. There are 16 residues in the CDR3. V dropped 1 base and J dropped 1; count of bases not matched to a gene: 3. In DNA form, the CDR3 reads TGTGCCAGCAGCTTAGGTGGGAGGGAGAACACCGGGGAGCTGTTTTTT. Protein: CASSLGGRENTGELFF.

V gene TRBV21-1 combines with J gene TRBJ1-6; TRBD1, as called in the table, went unchecked against the DNA. TRBV21-1 is assigned pseudogene status. The CDR3 is 15 residues long. The CDR3 sequence: CASSKNPGATSPLHF. CDR3 DNA sequence: TGTGCCAGCAGCAAAAACCCAGGGGCGACTTCACCCCTCCACTTT.